The 5 T cell receptor beta chains below were found in one sample sequenced in a study of patients and donors after allogeneic stem cell transplantation. From the RT-PCR reads, TCRdb called clonotypes with MiXCR, one entry per CDR3 protein. The table shows around 200,000 distinct CDR3 sequences, with around 40% occurring only once. Material: blood, either unsorted or a sorted T cell fraction (not recorded which). The source of these receptors is a human donor who was either an allogeneic HSCT recipient or a stem cell or donor lymphocyte infusion donor (not recorded which). It is not recorded whose cells these are; they may come from a transplant donor.

This chain connects TRBV5-6 to TRBJ2-2; 13 bases are a match to TRBD2. With 2 bases clipped from V and 4 bases from J, the junction kept 8 bases outside the gene matches. The CDR3 extends over 18 amino acids. Looked up from germline, CDR1 is SGHDT and CDR2 is YYEEEE. The CDR3 nucleotides read TGTGCCAGCAGCTTTTCCGGGACTAGCGGGGCGAGCACCGGGGAGCTGTTTTTT. Protein product: CASSFSGTSGASTGELFF. The variable domain in full, with the rest retrieved from reference TRBV5-6 and TRBJ2-2, is DAGVTQSPTHLIKTRGQQVTLRCSPKSGHDTVSWYQQALGQGPQFIFQYYEEEERQRGNFPDRFSGHQFPNYSSELNVNALLLGDSALYLCASSFSGTSGASTGELFFGEGSRLTVL.

This clonotype was seen ten or more times. V is TRBV5-1 and J is TRBJ1-1; no clear D. The CDR3 is 14 residues long. Germline CDR1 SGHRS, CDR2 YFSETQ. V lost 0 bases, J lost 1 base, and 7 bases lay in between. The CDR3 is CASSLGPANTEAFF. Written as DNA, the CDR3 is TGCGCCAGCAGCTTGGGACCTGCGAACACTGAAGCTTTCTTT.

CDR3: CASSSSDTGELFF. The CDR3 region has the DNA TGCGCCAGCAGTTCCAGCGACACCGGGGAGCTGTTTTTT. The V call is TRBV5-1, the J call TRBJ2-2; D call uncertain. There are 13 residues in the CDR3. From germline, CDR1 is SGHRS and CDR2 YFSETQ. Trimming took 5 bases from V and 3 from J, leaving 8 bases between them.

This clonotype has a handful of counts. This sequence joins TRBV25-1 and TRBJ1-2; 7 nucleotides align to TRBD1. The V gene's germline CDR1 is MGHDK and CDR2 SYGVNS. Trimming removed 0 bases from V and 7 bases from J; junction bases left unmatched: 2. This CDR3 has 13 amino acids. The CDR3: CASSEYRGAGYTF. CDR3 bases: TGTGCCAGCAGTGAATACAGGGGGGCTGGCTACACCTTC.

V is TRBV20-1 and J is TRBJ1-5; D call uncertain. Germline CDR1 DFQATT, CDR2 SNEGSKA (reference sequence). V was pared by 0 bases and J by 11 bases, with 14 bases between. This CDR3 spans 13 amino acids. CDR3 bases: TGCAGTGCTAGAGACAGATCTGGTAGGGCCCAGCATTTT. This encodes CSARDRSGRAQHF.